This TCR beta chain was observed in a study of OX40 agonist ivuxolimab in advanced cancers. Study-level background: Eligibility rules accepted prior anti-PD-1, anti-PD-L1 or anti-CTLA-4 therapy, and over 30% had some.

To note about this clone: Its target is not known.

V was clipped by 1 base and J by 4 bases; unmatched bases: 9. Germline values: CDR1 SEHNR, CDR2 FQNEAQ (reference sequence). This CDR3 contains 16 residues. Study results and caveats: No antigen was identified for the clonally expanded peripheral T cells.

Using immunoSEQ multiplex PCR, the repertoire was profiled, and TCRdb retains in-frame clones only, with some absent. This sample has about 10,000 clones; 70% to 80% occur once, and the top ten carry 25% to 35%. The rearrangement joins TRBV7-9 to TRBJ2-7, with 8 bases matching TRBD1. This sequence originates from an adult with an advanced solid tumor such as melanoma, head and neck, liver or kidney cancer. This material consisted of CD4+ or CD8+ T cells sorted from blood, taken in a trial of the OX40 agonist ivuxolimab. The CDR3 here is CASSLGPGTGGYEQYF. CDR3 DNA: TGTGCCAGCAGCTTAGGGCCCGGGACAGGAGGATACGAGCAGTACTTC.